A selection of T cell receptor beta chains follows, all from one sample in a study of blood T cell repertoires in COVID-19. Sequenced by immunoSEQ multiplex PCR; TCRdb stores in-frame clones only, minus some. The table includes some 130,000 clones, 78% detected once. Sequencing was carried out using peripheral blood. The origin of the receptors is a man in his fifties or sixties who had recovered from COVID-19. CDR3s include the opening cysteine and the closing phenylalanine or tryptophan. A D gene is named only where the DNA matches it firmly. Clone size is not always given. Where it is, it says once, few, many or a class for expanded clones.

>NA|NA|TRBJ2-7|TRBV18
CASSPHPGYEQYF
TGTGCCAGCTCACCACACCCGGGATACGAGCAGTACTTC
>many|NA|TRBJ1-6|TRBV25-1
CASSESWGRDSPLHF
TGTGCCAGCAGTGAATCGTGGGGGCGCGATTCACCCCTCCACTTT
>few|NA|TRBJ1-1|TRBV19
CASSIRTDRNTEAFF
TGTGCCAGTAGTATACGGACGGACAGGAACACTGAAGCTTTCTTT
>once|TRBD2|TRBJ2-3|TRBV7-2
CASSLIAGGADTQYF
TGTGCCAGCAGCCTCATAGCGGGGGGCGCAGATACGCAGTATTTT
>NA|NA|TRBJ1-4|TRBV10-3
CAISEQKEEKLFF
TGTGCCATCAGTGAACAGAAAGAGGAAAAACTGTTTTTT
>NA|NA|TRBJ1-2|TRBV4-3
CASSQSTGNNYGYTF
TGCGCCAGCAGCCAGTCAACAGGGAACAACTATGGCTACACCTTC
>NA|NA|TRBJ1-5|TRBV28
CASSLPDNLGNQPQHF
TGTGCCAGCAGTCTCCCCGACAATTTAGGCAATCAGCCCCAGCATTTT
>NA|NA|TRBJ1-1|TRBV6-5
CASNLDRGMNTEAFF
TGTGCCAGCAACCTTGACCGGGGGATGAACACTGAAGCTTTCTTT
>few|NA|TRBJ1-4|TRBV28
CASSPPGGPTNEKLFF
TGTGCCAGCAGTCCCCCCGGGGGACCGACTAATGAAAAACTGTTTTTT
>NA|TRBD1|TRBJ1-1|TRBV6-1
CASSEIRGTGSSGTEAFF
TGTGCCAGCAGTGAAATCCGTGGGACAGGGAGTTCGGGCACTGAAGCTTTCTTT
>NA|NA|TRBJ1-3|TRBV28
CASSIGSHPGDIYF
TGTGCCAGCAGTATCGGATCGCATCCCGGGGACATATATTTT
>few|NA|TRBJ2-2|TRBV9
CASSVAEIRGSGELFF
TGTGCCAGCAGCGTAGCCGAGATACGGGGTTCCGGGGAGCTGTTTTTT
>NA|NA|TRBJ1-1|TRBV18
CASSPNSMNTEAFF
TGTGCCAGCTCACCTAATAGCATGAACACTGAAGCTTTCTTT
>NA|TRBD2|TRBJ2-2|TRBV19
CASSSSGIDGELFF
TGTGCCAGTAGTTCTAGCGGGATTGACGGGGAGCTGTTTTTT
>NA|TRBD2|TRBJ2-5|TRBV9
CASSVGLAGLETQYF
TGTGCCAGCAGCGTTGGACTAGCGGGCCTAGAGACCCAGTACTTC
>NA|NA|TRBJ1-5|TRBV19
CASSIVVQLQPQHF
TGTGCCAGTAGTATAGTGGTTCAGTTGCAGCCCCAGCATTTT
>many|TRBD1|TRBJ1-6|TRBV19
CASSIGDRGAPLHF
TGTGCCAGTAGTATAGGGGACAGGGGAGCACCCCTCCACTTT
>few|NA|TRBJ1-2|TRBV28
CASTLGRVAGYTF
TGTGCCAGCACCCTGGGGAGGGTTGCTGGCTACACCTTC
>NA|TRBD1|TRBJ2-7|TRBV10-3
CAISDFQGQGYEQYF
TGTGCCATCAGTGACTTCCAGGGACAGGGGTACGAGCAGTACTTC
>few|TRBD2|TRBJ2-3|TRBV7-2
CASSLPLGYAGETDTQYF
TGTGCCAGCAGCTTACCTCTAGGCTACGCGGGGGAAACGGATACGCAGTATTTT
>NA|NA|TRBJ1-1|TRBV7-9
CASSVPGVANTEAFF
TGTGCCAGCAGCGTGCCGGGGGTAGCGAACACTGAAGCTTTCTTT
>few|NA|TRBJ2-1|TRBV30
CAWIPGLNEQFF
TGTGCCTGGATTCCGGGACTCAATGAGCAGTTCTTC
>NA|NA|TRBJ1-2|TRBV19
CASSSLNYGYTF
TGTGCCAGCAGTTCCCTCAACTATGGCTACACCTTC
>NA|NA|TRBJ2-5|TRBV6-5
CASSYVVSASRRAQYF
TGTGCCAGCAGTTACGTCGTTTCGGCCTCTAGGAGGGCCCAGTACTTC
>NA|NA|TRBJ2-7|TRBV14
CASSPAGDSFAYEQYF
TGTGCCAGCAGCCCAGCCGGCGACAGCTTTGCCTACGAGCAGTACTTC
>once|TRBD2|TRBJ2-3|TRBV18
CASSPYQRGATDTQYF
TGTGCCAGCTCACCATACCAGCGGGGGGCCACAGATACGCAGTATTTT
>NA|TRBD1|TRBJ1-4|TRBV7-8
CASSPRQGSEKLFF
TGTGCCAGCAGCCCCCGACAGGGGAGTGAAAAACTGTTTTTT
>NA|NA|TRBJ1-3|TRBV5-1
CASSLGGTHGNTIYF
TGCGCCAGCAGCTTGGGGGGGACACACGGAAACACCATATATTTT
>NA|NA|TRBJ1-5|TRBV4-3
CASSQDAGSSQPQHF
TGCGCCAGCAGCCAAGATGCGGGATCAAGTCAGCCCCAGCATTTT
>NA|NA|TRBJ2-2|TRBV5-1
CASNLNVGQNTGELFF
TGCGCCAGCAACCTGAATGTGGGACAAAACACCGGGGAGCTGTTTTTT
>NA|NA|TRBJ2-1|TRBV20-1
CSARVAREQFF
TGCAGTGCTAGAGTGGCACGTGAGCAGTTCTTC
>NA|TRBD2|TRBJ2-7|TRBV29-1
CSVVLAGVYEQYF
TGCAGCGTTGTCTTAGCGGGAGTGTACGAGCAGTACTTC
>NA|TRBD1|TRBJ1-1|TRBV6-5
CASSFDRGPNEAFF
TGTGCCAGCAGTTTTGACAGGGGGCCCAATGAAGCTTTCTTT
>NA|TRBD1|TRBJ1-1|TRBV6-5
CASSPDRANTEAFF
TGTGCCAGCAGTCCAGACAGGGCGAACACTGAAGCTTTCTTT
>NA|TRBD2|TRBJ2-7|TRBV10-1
CASNGLANYEQYF
TGCGCCAGCAACGGACTAGCGAACTACGAGCAGTACTTC
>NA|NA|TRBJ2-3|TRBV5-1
CASSLSWGAFTDTQYF
TGCGCCAGCAGCTTGTCGTGGGGCGCTTTCACAGATACGCAGTATTTT
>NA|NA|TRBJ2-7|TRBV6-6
CASHETEYYEQYF
TGTGCCAGCCATGAGACTGAGTACTACGAGCAGTACTTC
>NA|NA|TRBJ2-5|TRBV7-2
CASSLNRDETQYF
TGTGCCAGCAGCCTAAACAGGGATGAGACCCAGTACTTC
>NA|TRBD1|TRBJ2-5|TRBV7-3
CASSLMGQGRETQYF
TGTGCCAGCAGCTTAATGGGACAGGGTAGAGAGACCCAGTACTTC
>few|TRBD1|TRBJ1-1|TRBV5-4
CASRPGTGRGLTEAFF
TGTGCCAGCAGGCCTGGGACAGGTCGCGGGCTTACTGAAGCTTTCTTT
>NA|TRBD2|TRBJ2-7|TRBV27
CASSPLAGVGAEQYF
TGTGCCAGCAGTCCCTTAGCGGGAGTAGGGGCCGAGCAGTACTTC
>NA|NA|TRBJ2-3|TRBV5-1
CASRRRRGADTQYF
TGCGCCAGTCGGCGGCGCCGGGGAGCCGATACGCAGTATTTT
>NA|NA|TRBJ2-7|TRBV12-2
CASRLTGLTGGAYEQYF
TGTGCAAGTCGCTTAACCGGCTTGACAGGGGGCGCTTACGAGCAGTACTTC
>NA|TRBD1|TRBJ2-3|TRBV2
CAGGTGATDTQYF
TGTGCCGGTGGGACAGGGGCCACAGATACGCAGTATTTT
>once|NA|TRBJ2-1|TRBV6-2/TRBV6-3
CASSYGPGTLHNEQFF
TGTGCCAGCAGTTACGGGCCAGGGACATTGCACAATGAGCAGTTCTTC
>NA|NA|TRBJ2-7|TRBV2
CASSPGGGEQYF
TGTGCCAGCAGCCCCGGGGGAGGTGAGCAGTACTTC